One sample yielded the 10 T cell receptor beta chains listed below, sequenced in a study of blood T cell repertoires in COVID-19. Using immunoSEQ multiplex PCR, the repertoire was profiled, and TCRdb retains in-frame clones only, with some absent. The sample gives approximately 200,000 clones, around 83% of which show up once; 6.5% to 9% is in the top ten. Sequences were obtained from peripheral blood. The source of these receptors is a woman aged 45-65 years with acute or convalescent COVID-19.

The chain joins TRBV19 to TRBJ1-2, with TRBD1 identical over 8 bases. V shed 8 bases, J shed 4 bases, and the junction held 6 bases outside the gene matches. Per the germline V gene, CDR1 is LNHDA and CDR2 is SQIVND (reference sequence). The CDR3 has 13 amino acids. The CDR3 region has the DNA TGTGCCAGTGCCAGGGACAGGTCCTATGGCTACACCTTC. Translation gives CASARDRSYGYTF.

A single count supports this clone. The chain links TRBV7-6 to TRBJ2-1, with TRBD2 matching 10 bases. This CDR3 region has 16 residues. CDR1 and CDR2 (germline): SGHVS, FNYEAQ. J lost 6 bases, V lost 2 bases, and 7 bases had no gene match. This CDR3 reads CASSLRASGSTNEQFF. CDR3 nucleotide sequence: TGTGCCAGCAGCTTACGGGCTAGCGGGAGTACCAATGAGCAGTTCTTC.

The gene calls are TRBV19 and TRBJ1-6; 10 positions agree with TRBD1. Germline V gives CDR1 LNHDA, CDR2 SQIVND (reference sequence). V was pared by 9 bases and J by 5 bases, with 7 bases of the junction left unmatched. This CDR3 contains 15 residues. The DNA of the CDR3 is TGTGCCAGCCGACAGGGGGCGGTGGATAATTCACCCCTCCACTTT. This codes for CASRQGAVDNSPLHF.

The J gene is TRBJ2-5, the V gene TRBV9; TRBD1 matches 8 bases. V shed 4 bases, J shed 2 bases, and the junction held 7 bases outside the gene matches. Germline V gives CDR1 SGDLS, CDR2 YYNGEE. There are 15 residues in the CDR3. The CDR3: CASSLGQGGQETQYF. In DNA form, the CDR3 reads TGTGCCAGCAGCCTAGGACAGGGCGGACAAGAGACCCAGTACTTC.

This sequence joins TRBV5-1 and TRBJ2-1, with D perhaps matching TRBD2 (6 bases). V was cut by 0 bases and J by 7 bases, with 11 bases left in between. Germline-derived CDR1 and CDR2 are SGHRS and YFSETQ. This CDR3 contains 14 residues. Here the CDR3 reads CASSLGGDINEQFF. The CDR3 nucleotides read TGCGCCAGCAGCTTGGGCGGGGATATAAATGAGCAGTTCTTC.

The chain recombines TRBV6-5 with TRBJ2-1; TRBD1 aligns across 10 bases. The V and J ends lost 4 bases and 15 bases, in that order; junction bases with no gene match: 9. Germline assignment: CDR1 MNHEY and CDR2 SVGAGI. The CDR3 consists of 13 residues. The CDR3 loop reads CASSFRDRGRPFF. The DNA for the CDR3 is TGTGCCAGCAGTTTCCGGGACAGGGGAAGGCCGTTCTTC.

The rearrangement links TRBV28 to TRBJ2-1; 7 bases line up with TRBD1. Per germline, CDR1 MDHEN and CDR2 SYDVKM. J gave up 0 bases and V 6 bases, and 14 bases lay outside the gene matches. The CDR3 loop spans 18 amino acids. The DNA for the CDR3 is TGTGCCAGCAGGGTCACAGGGGTCACTAAATACTCCTACAATGAGCAGTTCTTC. Translated: CASRVTGVTKYSYNEQFF. Full variable domain (remainder filled in from reference TRBV28 and TRBJ2-1): DVKVTQSSRYLVKRTGEKVFLECVQDMDHENMFWYRQDPGLGLRLIYFSYDVKMKEKGDIPEGYSVSREKKERFSLILESASTNQTSMYLCASRVTGVTKYSYNEQFFGPGTRLTVL.

The chain joins TRBV10-3 to TRBJ2-7; the D gene is possibly TRBD2 (5 bases). The V gene's germline CDR1 is ENHRY and CDR2 SYGVKD. This CDR3 has 14 residues. Trimming removed 10 bases at V and 3 bases at J, with 19 bases between. The CDR3 nucleotides read TGTGCCACGAAAGGAGGTGGAGGAAACTACGAGCAGTACTTC. Encoded protein: CATKGGGGNYEQYF.

This sequence joins TRBV19 and TRBJ1-4, with TRBD1 identical over 7 bases. The germline gives CDR1 LNHDA, CDR2 SQIVND (reference sequence). The CDR3 loop spans 15 amino acids. V dropped 3 bases and J dropped 7; count of bases not matched to a gene: 8. Written as DNA, the CDR3 is TGTGCCAGTAGTATCGGGCCGACAGGGAGTGAAAAACTGTTTTTT. This encodes CASSIGPTGSEKLFF.

The J gene is TRBJ1-2, the V gene TRBV5-4; tentatively, D is TRBD1 (6 bases). The CDR3 covers 15 residues. V was trimmed by 4 bases and J by 0 bases, leaving 13 bases between them. Germline V gives CDR1 SGHNT, CDR2 YYREEE (reference sequence). The CDR3 sequence: CASSKTGPANYGYTF. The CDR3 coding sequence is TGTGCCAGCAGCAAGACAGGCCCAGCTAACTATGGCTACACCTTC. The variable domain in full, with the rest retrieved from reference TRBV5-4 and TRBJ1-2, is ETGVTQSPTHLIKTRGQQVTLRCSSQSGHNTVSWYQQALGQGPQFIFQYYREEENGRGNFPPRFSGLQFPNYSSELNVNALELDDSALYLCASSKTGPANYGYTFGSGTRLTVV.